These 11 T cell receptor beta chains originate from one sample sequenced in a study of neurological immune-mediated disorders. TCRdb recomputed calls from the 5' RACE reads with MiXCR, one row per CDR3 protein. The sample consists of around 71,000 distinct CDR3 sequences, roughly 13% of them appearing once. Time point in this sample: longitudinal time-point 1 (baseline). Source material: PBMCs. These receptors were collected from a female donor with HTLV-1-associated myelopathy (HAM/TSP).

This clonotype has more than one count but fewer than ten. The chain has TRBV7-9 and TRBJ2-2; D is unclear. The CDR3 sequence is 15 residues long. Trimming shortened V by 3 bases and J by 4 bases, and 12 bases separated the two germline ends. Germline CDR1 and CDR2: SEHNR and FQNEAQ (reference sequence). The CDR3 is CASSLSGSFTGELFF. The CDR3 nucleotides read TGTGCCAGCAGCTTGTCTGGCAGTTTCACCGGGGAGCTGTTTTTT.

This clonotype came up many times. The chain links TRBV5-1 to TRBJ2-1; no definite D call. The CDR3 sequence is 14 residues long. The V gene lost 1 base and the J gene lost 4 bases, with 9 bases spanning the gap. From germline, CDR1 is SGHRS and CDR2 YFSETQ. The CDR3 DNA reads as TGCGCCAGCAGCTTGTTGGAGTCTTACAATGAGCAGTTCTTC. Residues: CASSLLESYNEQFF.

This clonotype was detected ten times or more. The rearrangement uses TRBV9 and TRBJ1-1; 7 bases fit TRBD1. This CDR3 has 16 residues. V gave up 0 bases and J gave up 0 bases; unmatched junction bases: 5. CDR1 and CDR2 (germline): SGDLS, YYNGEE. The CDR3 coding sequence is TGTGCCAGCAGCGTAGAGGTCACAGGGGTGAACACTGAAGCTTTCTTT. Its protein product is CASSVEVTGVNTEAFF.

Many counts were recorded for this clonotype. This chain uses TRBV30 with TRBJ2-3, with D possibly matching TRBD2 (5 bases). The length of the CDR3 is 12 residues. The germline V gene encodes CDR1 GTSNPN and CDR2 SVGIG (reference sequence). CDR3: CAVHGGTDTQYF. DNA of the CDR3: TGTGCTGTCCACGGCGGGACAGATACGCAGTATTTT.

This clonotype was seen repeatedly, ten times or more. The J gene is TRBJ2-2, the V gene TRBV5-6; D might be TRBD1 (6 bases). V lost 2 bases and J 4 bases, leaving 9 bases between the germline ends. CDR1 and CDR2 from the germline V gene are SGHDT and YYEEEE. The CDR3 has 14 residues. CDR3 in DNA: TGTGCCAGCAGCTTTGGACAGACCACCGGGGAGCTGTTTTTT. This gives the protein CASSFGQTTGELFF.

There are many counts of this clonotype. The V and J genes are TRBV4-1 and TRBJ2-5, with D possibly TRBD2 on 5 matching bases. The length of the CDR3 is 18 residues. CDR1 is MGHRA and CDR2 is YSYEKL in the germline V gene. Trimming removed 1 base from V and 3 bases from J, with 21 bases in between. CDR3 sequence reads: CASSQGRVAVREEETQYF. CDR3 coding DNA: TGCGCCAGCAGCCAAGGCCGGGTGGCGGTTCGGGAAGAAGAGACCCAGTACTTC.

A few counts support this clonotype. This chain joins TRBV4-1 and TRBJ2-7, with D uncertain. The CDR3 totals 13 residues. The germline CDR1 and CDR2 sequences are MGHRA and YSYEKL. V lost 0 bases to trimming and J lost 2 bases, with 5 bases between them. CDR3 residues: CASSQDSPYEQYF. The CDR3, as DNA: TGCGCCAGCAGCCAAGATTCGCCCTACGAGCAGTACTTC.

This chain joins TRBV20-1 and TRBJ1-1; 7 nucleotides align to TRBD1. The CDR3 has 14 amino acids. CDR1 is DFQATT, CDR2 SNEGSKA, per germline (reference sequence). Germline trimming cut 3 bases from V and 1 base from J; bases unmatched to any gene: 5. Here the CDR3 DNA reads TGCAGTGCTAGCCTACGACAGGGGAACACTGAAGCTTTCTTT. Protein product: CSASLRQGNTEAFF.

In this sample, this clonotype turned up many times. The V and J genes are TRBV7-3 and TRBJ2-2, with D possibly TRBD1 on 5 matching bases. CDR3 size: 14 residues. Deletions cut 2 bases from V and 3 bases from J, with 7 bases between. CDR1 is SGHTA and CDR2 is FQGTGA in the germline V gene. The CDR3, as DNA: TGTGCCAGCAGCTTAGGGGCATACACCGGGGAGCTGTTTTTT. Its translation is CASSLGAYTGELFF.

This clonotype was seen many times. The rearrangement joins TRBV7-9 to TRBJ2-7; tentatively, D is TRBD1 (5 bases). CDR1 and CDR2 (germline): SEHNR, FQNEAQ (reference sequence). Trimming took off 2 bases at V and 0 bases at J, with 8 bases between the two ends. The CDR3 is 14 residues long. The CDR3, as DNA: TGTGCCAGCAGCTTACAGGGTCTCTCCTACGAGCAGTACTTC. It translates to CASSLQGLSYEQYF.

In its sample, this clonotype was seen many times. The gene calls are TRBV7-2 and TRBJ2-6; D is uncertain. From germline, CDR1 is SGHTA and CDR2 FQGNSA. V was pared by 7 bases and J by 2 bases, with 15 bases between. The CDR3 totals 16 residues. DNA for the CDR3: TGTGCCAGCACCCCGAGAGTTTCCACTGGGGCCAACGTCCTGACTTTC. It is translated as CASTPRVSTGANVLTF. Full variable domain (outside the CDR3, taken from reference TRBV7-2 and TRBJ2-6): GAGVSQSPSNKVTEKGKDVELRCDPISGHTALYWYRQSLGQGLEFLIYFQGNSAPDKSGLPSDRFSAERTGGSVSTLTIQRTQQEDSAVYLCASTPRVSTGANVLTFGAGSRLTVL.